The 18 T cell receptor beta chains below come from one sample, sequenced in a study of CXCR4 blockade with PD-1 therapy in pancreatic cancer. This table comes from immunoSEQ multiplex PCR, and its TCRdb copy is limited to in-frame clones, with some not included. Of about 8,900 clones listed, roughly 55% were seen once; the top ten hold approximately 7.2%. Sequencing was carried out using tumor tissue. The receptors were gathered from a human donor with pancreatic ductal adenocarcinoma.

The rearrangement joins TRBV19 to TRBJ2-4, with D uncertain. The V and J ends lost 10 bases and 1 base respectively, with 23 bases between them. Looked up from germline, CDR1 is LNHDA and CDR2 is SQIVND (reference sequence). The CDR3 totals 17 residues. The CDR3 spells CATALKGPSSAKNIQYF. CDR3 DNA: TGTGCCACCGCGCTGAAGGGCCCCAGTTCTGCCAAAAACATTCAGTACTTC. Together with reference TRBV19 and TRBJ2-4, the CDR3 gives the full variable domain: DGGITQSPKYLFRKEGQNVTLSCEQNLNHDAMYWYRQDPGQGLRLIYYSQIVNDFQKGDIAEGYSVSREKKESFPLTVTSAQKNPTAFYLCATALKGPSSAKNIQYFGAGTRLSVL.

This clone showed up just a few times. This chain links TRBV11-3 with TRBJ2-7; tentatively, D is TRBD1 or TRBD2 (8 bases each). The germline gives CDR1 SGHNT, CDR2 YENEEA. Trimming stripped 3 bases from V and 0 bases from J, with 27 bases between. CDR3 size: 20 residues. The chain's CDR3 is CASSLEEGTGLAGRSYEQYF. The CDR3 coding sequence is TGTGCCAGCAGCTTGGAAGAGGGGACAGGCCTAGCGGGTCGCTCCTACGAGCAGTACTTC. Looking up the rest from reference TRBV11-3 and TRBJ2-7 gives the full variable domain: EAGVVQSPRYKIIEKKQPVAFWCNPISGHNTLYWYLQNLGQGPELLIRYENEEAVDDSQLPKDRFSAERLKGVDSTLKIQPAELGDSAVYLCASSLEEGTGLAGRSYEQYFGPGTRLTVT.

This clone was recorded once. The chain couples TRBV12-5 to TRBJ1-5; unclear D gene. The CDR3 length is 12 residues. V lost 1 base and J 7 bases, leaving 5 bases between the germline ends. CDR1 is LGHNT and CDR2 is FRNRAP in the germline V gene. The CDR3 DNA reads TGTGCTAGTGGTTTGGGGCTGCAGCCCCAGCATTTT. Its translation: CASGLGLQPQHF.

The chain employs TRBV15 and TRBJ1-1, with D possibly TRBD1 on 6 matching bases. The V gene's germline CDR1 is LNHNV and CDR2 YYDKDF (reference sequence). Trimming removed 1 base at V and 7 bases at J, with 13 bases between. The CDR3 contains 14 residues. The CDR3 DNA follows: TGTGCCACCAGCAGAGCGGGGAGGGGGGGTGAAGCTTTCTTT. Its protein is CATSRAGRGGEAFF.

This clone occurred once. The chain has TRBV5-1 and TRBJ2-1, with 9 bases that match TRBD1. The CDR3 totals 19 residues. Germline-derived CDR1 and CDR2 are SGHRS and YFSETQ. V shed 3 bases, J shed 6 bases, and the junction held 19 bases outside the gene matches. Here the CDR3 reads CASSSGTGRVGKMSNEQFF. DNA for the CDR3: TGCGCCAGCAGCTCAGGGACAGGGCGCGTGGGCAAGATGAGCAATGAGCAGTTCTTC.

Only a few counts were recorded for this clone. The gene calls are TRBV11-3 and TRBJ2-5; tentative D call: TRBD2 (5 bases). Trimming pared 2 bases from V and 5 bases from J, leaving 12 bases between. This CDR3 is 14 amino acids long. The V gene's germline CDR1 is SGHNT and CDR2 YENEEA. CDR3 coding DNA: TGTGCCAGCAGCTTAAGTCGGACTCCCGAGACCCAGTACTTC. This codes for CASSLSRTPETQYF. The complete variable domain, with remaining parts taken from reference TRBV11-3 and TRBJ2-5, reads EAGVVQSPRYKIIEKKQPVAFWCNPISGHNTLYWYLQNLGQGPELLIRYENEEAVDDSQLPKDRFSAERLKGVDSTLKIQPAELGDSAVYLCASSLSRTPETQYFGPGTRLLVL.

The chain employs TRBV6-8 and TRBJ1-5; no clear D. The CDR3 is made up of 15 amino acids. Trimming shortened V by 8 bases and J by 0 bases, and 14 bases separated the two germline ends. In germline, CDR1 is MNHGY, CDR2 SAAAGT. For the CDR3, the DNA is TGTGCCAGCTTGTTGGGTCCGTATAGCAATCAGCCCCAGCATTTT. It encodes CASLLGPYSNQPQHF.

V gene TRBV15 combines with J gene TRBJ2-3, with 10 bases aligning to TRBD2. Trimming cost V 9 bases and J 2 bases; bases outside gene matches: 5. CDR1 LNHNV and CDR2 YYDKDF come from the germline V gene (reference sequence). The CDR3 totals 14 residues. The CDR3 bases are TGTGCCACTAAAGCGGGAGGGGACACAGATACGCAGTATTTT. Translation gives CATKAGGDTDTQYF.

The rearrangement joins TRBV11-3 to TRBJ2-6; D is ambiguous. Germline CDR1 SGHNT, CDR2 YENEEA. The CDR3 is 14 residues long. V lost 3 bases, J lost 2 bases, and 5 bases lay in between. This CDR3 reads CASSFGAGANVLTF. DNA of the CDR3: TGTGCCAGCAGCTTTGGAGCTGGGGCCAACGTCCTGACTTTC.

The chain employs TRBV2 and TRBJ2-7; a possible D gene is TRBD2 (5 bases). The CDR3 spans 13 residues. Germline V CDR1 and CDR2: SNHLY, FYNNEI. V was shortened by 7 bases and J by 1 base, with 11 bases between the two germline ends. The CDR3 protein is CASNLAHSYEQYF. The CDR3 DNA is TGTGCCAGCAACCTAGCTCATTCCTACGAGCAGTACTTC.

This chain connects TRBV2 to TRBJ2-7, with D uncertain. Trimming shortened V by 7 bases and J by 1 base, and 11 bases separated the two germline ends. Germline V gene sequence: CDR1 SNHLY, CDR2 FYNNEI. The CDR3 runs to 13 residues. This CDR3 reads CASKAGPSYEQYF. The CDR3 DNA reads TGTGCCAGCAAAGCAGGACCATCCTACGAGCAGTACTTC.

V is TRBV19 and J is TRBJ2-3; D is possibly TRBD2 (7 bases). Germline CDR1 reads LNHDA; CDR2 reads SQIVND (reference sequence). This CDR3 region has 13 residues. The ends were cut back, 10 bases at V and 6 bases at J, with 17 bases in the middle. The chain's CDR3 is CAISRGGADTQYF. CDR3 coding DNA: TGTGCCATATCTAGGGGGGGCGCCGATACGCAGTATTTT.

This chain connects TRBV30 to TRBJ1-2, with TRBD1 identical over 8 bases. The CDR3 contains 13 residues. V lost 3 bases and J lost 7; bases outside the gene matches: 7. Per the germline V gene, CDR1 is GTSNPN and CDR2 is SVGIG (reference sequence). The CDR3 DNA reads TGTGCCTGGAGCAAGGACAGGGCTGGTGGCTACACCTTC. It translates to CAWSKDRAGGYTF.

This clone was counted once. The chain has TRBV19 and TRBJ1-5; 8 bases are shared with TRBD1. The CDR3 is 15 residues long. CDR1 is LNHDA and CDR2 is SQIVND in the germline V gene (reference sequence). The V gene end was trimmed by 4 bases and the J gene end by 2 bases; junction bases not matched to a gene: 4. The CDR3 coding sequence is TGTGCCAGTAGTAGAGGACAGGGTGGCAATCAGCCCCAGCATTTT. Its translation: CASSRGQGGNQPQHF.

This clone was observed a handful of times. The rearrangement joins TRBV18 to TRBJ1-1; 7 nucleotides line up with TRBD1. The CDR3 runs to 14 residues. Germline loops: CDR1 KGHSH, CDR2 LQKENI. V shed 6 bases and J 1 base; nucleotides not matched to a gene: 5. Here the CDR3 reads CASSRQGGNTEAFF. CDR3 nucleotides: TGTGCCAGCTCGAGACAGGGCGGGAACACTGAAGCTTTCTTT.

V is TRBV15 and J is TRBJ2-3, with D possibly being TRBD1 or TRBD2 (5 bases each). Per germline, CDR1 LNHNV and CDR2 YYDKDF (reference sequence). The CDR3 covers 16 residues. Trimming shortened V by 0 bases and J by 0 bases, and 10 bases separated the two germline ends. CDR3 bases: TGTGCCACCAGCAGAGATGGGGGAACTAGCACAGATACGCAGTATTTT. This codes for CATSRDGGTSTDTQYF.

This clone was counted only a few times. The chain combines TRBV9 with TRBJ2-2; D is ambiguous. The CDR3 is made up of 13 amino acids. Germline V lookup: CDR1 SGDLS, CDR2 YYNGEE. Trimming shortened V by 5 bases and J by 3 bases, and 8 bases separated the two germline ends. The CDR3 sequence: CASSGRDTGELFF. The CDR3 nucleotides are TGTGCCAGCAGTGGTCGGGACACCGGGGAGCTGTTTTTT. The variable domain in full, with the rest retrieved from reference TRBV9 and TRBJ2-2, is DSGVTQTPKHLITATGQRVTLRCSPRSGDLSVYWYQQSLDQGLQFLIQYYNGEERAKGNILERFSAQQFPDLHSELNLSSLELGDSALYFCASSGRDTGELFFGEGSRLTVL.

This chain uses TRBV28 with TRBJ2-5, with D possibly called TRBD1 or TRBD2 (5 bases each). This CDR3 is built from 14 residues. Germline lookup yields CDR1 MDHEN and CDR2 SYDVKM. V was clipped by 8 bases and J by 5 bases, with 18 bases between them. The CDR3 nucleotides read TGTGCCAGCCTCCGACATGGGGACGGGGAGACCCAGTACTTC. It is translated as CASLRHGDGETQYF.